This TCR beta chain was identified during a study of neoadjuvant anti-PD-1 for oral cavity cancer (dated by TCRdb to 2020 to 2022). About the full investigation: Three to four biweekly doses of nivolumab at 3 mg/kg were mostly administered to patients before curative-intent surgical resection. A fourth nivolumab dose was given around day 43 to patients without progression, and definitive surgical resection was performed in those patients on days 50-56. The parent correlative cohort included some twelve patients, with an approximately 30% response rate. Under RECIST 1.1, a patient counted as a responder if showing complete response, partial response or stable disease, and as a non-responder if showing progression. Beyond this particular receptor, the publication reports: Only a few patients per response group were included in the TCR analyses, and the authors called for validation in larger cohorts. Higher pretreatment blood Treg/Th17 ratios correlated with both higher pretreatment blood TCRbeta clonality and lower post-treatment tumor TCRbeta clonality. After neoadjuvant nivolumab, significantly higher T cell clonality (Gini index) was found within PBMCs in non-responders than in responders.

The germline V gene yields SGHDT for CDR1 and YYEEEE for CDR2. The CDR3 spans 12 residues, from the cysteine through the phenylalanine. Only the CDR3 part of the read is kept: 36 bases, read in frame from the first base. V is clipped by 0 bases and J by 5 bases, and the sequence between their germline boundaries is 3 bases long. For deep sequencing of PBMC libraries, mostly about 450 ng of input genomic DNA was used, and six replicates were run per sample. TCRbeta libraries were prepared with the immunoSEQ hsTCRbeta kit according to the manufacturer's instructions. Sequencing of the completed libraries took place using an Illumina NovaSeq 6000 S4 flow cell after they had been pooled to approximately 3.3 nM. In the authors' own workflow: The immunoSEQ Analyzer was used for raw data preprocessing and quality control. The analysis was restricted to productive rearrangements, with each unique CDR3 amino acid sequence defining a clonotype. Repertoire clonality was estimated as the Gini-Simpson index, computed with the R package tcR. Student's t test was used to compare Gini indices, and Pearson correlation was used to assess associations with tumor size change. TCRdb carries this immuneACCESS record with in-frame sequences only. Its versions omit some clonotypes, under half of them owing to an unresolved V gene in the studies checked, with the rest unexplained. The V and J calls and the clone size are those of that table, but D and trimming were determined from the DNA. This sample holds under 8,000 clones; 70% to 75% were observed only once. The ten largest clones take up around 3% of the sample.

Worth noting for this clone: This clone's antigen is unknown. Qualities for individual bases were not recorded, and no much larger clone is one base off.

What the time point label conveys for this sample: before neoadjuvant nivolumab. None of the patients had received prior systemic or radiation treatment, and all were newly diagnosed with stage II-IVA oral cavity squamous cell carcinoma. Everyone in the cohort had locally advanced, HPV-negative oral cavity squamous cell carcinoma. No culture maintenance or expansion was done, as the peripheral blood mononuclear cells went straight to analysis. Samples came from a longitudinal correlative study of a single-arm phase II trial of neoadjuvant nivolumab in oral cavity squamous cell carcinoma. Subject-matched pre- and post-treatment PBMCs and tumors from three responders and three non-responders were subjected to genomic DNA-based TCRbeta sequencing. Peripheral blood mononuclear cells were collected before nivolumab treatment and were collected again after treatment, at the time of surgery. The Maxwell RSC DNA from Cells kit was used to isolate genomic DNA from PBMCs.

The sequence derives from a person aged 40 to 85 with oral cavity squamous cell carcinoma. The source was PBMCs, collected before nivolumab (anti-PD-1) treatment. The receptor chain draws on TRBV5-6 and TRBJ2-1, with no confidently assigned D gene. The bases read TGTGCCAGCAGCTTGGGAGACAATGAGCAGTTCTTC. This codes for CASSLGDNEQFF.